This T cell receptor beta chain was sequenced during a study of T cells in Graves' hyperthyroidism and ophthalmopathy. The study, taken as a whole, reports: In blood, most of the thyroid clonotypes expanded above 0.001 were also present. Ophthalmopathy and stable hyperthyroidism were told apart by a 13 V-J model.

In germline, CDR1 is MDHEN, CDR2 SYDVKM. Trimming took off 8 bases at V and 5 bases at J, with 12 bases between the two ends. The CDR3 covers 12 residues. The TCR beta CDR3 regions underwent amplification using RNA transcripts as the source. The TCR CDR3 was amplified in a first-round RT-PCR using the HTBI primer set. TCRdb analysed the multiplex PCR reads with MiXCR anew, one entry per CDR3 protein. Altogether roughly 500,000 distinct CDR3 sequences are present, around 50% being singletons, with the ten largest covering 35% to 50%. As regards this clonotype: Its antigen is as yet unknown.

Clinical symptoms, serum thyroxine, TRAb, thyroid ultrasound and orbital computed tomography established diagnosis. Sequenced material: peripheral blood or thyroid tissue (not recorded which). The clonotype was recovered from an adult woman with Graves' disease, either hyperthyroidism or ophthalmopathy (not recorded which). J is TRBJ2-5 and V is TRBV28; D call uncertain. CDR3 loop: CASGPTEETQYF. The CDR3, as DNA: TGTGCCAGCGGCCCCACTGAGGAGACCCAGTACTTC.